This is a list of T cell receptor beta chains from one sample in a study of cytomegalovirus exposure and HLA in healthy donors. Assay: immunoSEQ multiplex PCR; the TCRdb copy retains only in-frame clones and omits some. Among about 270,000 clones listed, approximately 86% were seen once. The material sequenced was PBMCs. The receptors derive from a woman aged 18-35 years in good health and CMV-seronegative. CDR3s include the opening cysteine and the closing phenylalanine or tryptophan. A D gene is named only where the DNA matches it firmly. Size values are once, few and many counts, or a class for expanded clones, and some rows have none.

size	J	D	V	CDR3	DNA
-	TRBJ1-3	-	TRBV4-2	CASSQGQPPGNTIYF	TGTGCCAGCAGCCAAGGACAGCCGCCTGGAAACACCATATATTTT
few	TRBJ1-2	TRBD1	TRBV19	CASSSADRGFYGYTF	TGTGCCAGTAGTTCCGCTGACAGGGGATTTTATGGCTACACCTTC
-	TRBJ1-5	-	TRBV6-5	CAIPEQGLFYQPQHF	TGTGCCATCCCGGAGCAGGGCCTATTCTATCAGCCCCAGCATTTT
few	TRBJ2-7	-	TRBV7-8	CASGRGLYEQYF	TGTGCCAGCGGCAGGGGTTTGTACGAGCAGTACTTC
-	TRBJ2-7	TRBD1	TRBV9	CASSATGGTYEQYF	TGTGCCAGCAGCGCAACAGGGGGTACTTACGAGCAGTACTTC
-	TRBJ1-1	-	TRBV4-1	CASSQPSTGRTEAFF	TGCGCCAGCAGCCAGCCGTCGACAGGTCGCACTGAAGCTTTCTTT
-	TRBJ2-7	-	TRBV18	CASSPNIGGPYEQYF	TGTGCCAGCTCGCCAAATATCGGGGGGCCCTACGAGCAGTACTTC
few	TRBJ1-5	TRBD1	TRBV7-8	CASSPDRPNQPQHF	TGTGCCAGCAGCCCGGACAGGCCTAATCAGCCCCAGCATTTT
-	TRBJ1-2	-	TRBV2	CASRTRQDGYTF	TGTGCCAGCAGGACACGACAGGATGGCTACACCTTC
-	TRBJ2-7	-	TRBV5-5	CASSGTYYEQYF	TGTGCCAGCTCGGGGACTTATTACGAGCAGTACTTC
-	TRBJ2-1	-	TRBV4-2	CASSGGALSYNEQFF	TGTGCCAGCAGCGGGGGGGCCCTCTCCTACAATGAGCAGTTCTTC
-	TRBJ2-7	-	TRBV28	CASSLGSRGFEQYF	TGTGCCAGCAGTTTGGGTTCGAGAGGGTTCGAGCAGTACTTC
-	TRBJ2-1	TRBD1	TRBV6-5	CASSYSSGGGFYEQFF	TGTGCCAGCAGTTACTCTTCAGGGGGCGGTTTCTATGAGCAGTTCTTC
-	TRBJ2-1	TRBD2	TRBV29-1	CSVEEPGTSSLSSYNEQFF	TGCAGCGTTGAAGAACCCGGGACTAGCTCTCTGAGCTCCTACAATGAGCAGTTCTTC
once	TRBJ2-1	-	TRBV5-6	CASSPTDYYNEQFF	TGTGCCAGCAGCCCGACGGACTATTACAATGAGCAGTTCTTC
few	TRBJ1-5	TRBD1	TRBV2	CASRAGTGIDQPQHF	TGTGCCAGCAGGGCGGGGACAGGCATAGATCAGCCCCAGCATTTT
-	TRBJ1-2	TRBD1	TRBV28	CASRPPGQDYYGYTF	TGTGCCAGCCGACCTCCGGGACAGGATTACTATGGCTACACCTTC
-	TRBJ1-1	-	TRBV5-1	CASSLEGPDSGNTEAFF	TGCGCCAGCAGCTTGGAGGGCCCGGACAGCGGCAACACTGAAGCTTTCTTT
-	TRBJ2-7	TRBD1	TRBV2	CASSAIRLTGLREEQYF	TGTGCCAGCAGTGCAATCCGCCTGACAGGGTTAAGGGAAGAGCAGTACTTC
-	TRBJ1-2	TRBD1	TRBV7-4	CASSGGQGRGGYTF	TGTGCCAGCAGCGGGGGACAGGGGCGCGGCGGCTACACCTTC
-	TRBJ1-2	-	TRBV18	CASSPPSRSGGNYGYTF	TGTGCCAGCTCACCACCGTCAAGATCGGGTGGGAACTATGGCTACACCTTC
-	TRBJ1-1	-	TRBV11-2	CASSFGGGNTEAFF	TGTGCCAGCAGCTTCGGGGGAGGGAACACTGAAGCTTTCTTT
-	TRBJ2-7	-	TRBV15	CATSREGRLGYEQYF	TGTGCCACCAGCAGAGAGGGGCGGCTCGGCTACGAGCAGTACTTC
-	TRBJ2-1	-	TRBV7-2	CASSPPGLPLDEQFF	TGTGCCAGCAGCCCTCCGGGACTCCCCTTGGATGAGCAGTTCTTC
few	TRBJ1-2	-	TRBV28	CASTTESYGYTF	TGTGCCAGCACCACAGAATCCTATGGCTACACCTTC
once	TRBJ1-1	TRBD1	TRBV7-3	CASSSTGMGTEAFF	TGTGCCAGCAGCTCGACAGGGATGGGGACTGAAGCTTTCTTT
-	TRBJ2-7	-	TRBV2	CASGSRSSYEQYF	TGTGCCAGCGGGTCAAGGAGCTCCTACGAGCAGTACTTC
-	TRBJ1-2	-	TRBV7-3	CASSLGAGAGDGYTF	TGTGCCAGCAGCTTAGGCGCAGGGGCGGGTGATGGCTACACCTTC
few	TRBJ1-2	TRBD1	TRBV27	CASSPTGTGDYGYTF	TGTGCCAGCAGCCCAACCGGGACAGGCGACTATGGCTACACCTTC
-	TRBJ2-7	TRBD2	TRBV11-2	CASSLALAGAYYEQYF	TGTGCCAGCAGCTTAGCTCTAGCGGGAGCCTACTACGAGCAGTACTTC
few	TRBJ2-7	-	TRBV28	CASSPYSGEQYF	TGTGCCAGCAGTCCCTACTCCGGCGAGCAGTACTTC
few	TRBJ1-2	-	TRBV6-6	CASSSAGEGYGYTF	TGTGCCAGCTCCTCGGCGGGGGAAGGCTATGGCTACACCTTC